This T cell receptor beta chain emerged from a study of regulatory T cells in long-lasting Graves disease. This clonotype has more than one count but fewer than ten. Building of the TCR beta libraries involved iRepertoire HTBI primers and Arm-PCR of CDR3 regions. Via MiXCR, TCRdb re-called the multiplex PCR reads, giving one row per CDR3 protein. This table has roughly 500,000 distinct CDR3 sequences, roughly 13% appearing once. Specified time point: newly diagnosed GD, antithyroid drugs for less than 3 months. Scientists built the TCR library using RNA that was extracted from PBMCs. By American Thyroid Association guidelines, Graves' disease was diagnosed in the cohort. The same sample was also studied in work on T cells in Graves' hyperthyroidism and ophthalmopathy.

The sequenced sample was peripheral blood mononuclear cells (PBMCs), obtained at new diagnosis, from a patient treated with antithyroid drugs. The clonotype originates from a man aged 25-45 years with Graves disease.

CDR3 amino acids: CASSPLEGLSEKLFF. The DNA of the CDR3 is TGTGCCAGCAGCCCCCTGGAGGGTTTAAGTGAAAAACTGTTTTTT. The chain links TRBV7-9 to TRBJ1-4; no clear D gene. Germline loops: CDR1 SEHNR, CDR2 FQNEAQ (reference sequence). The CDR3 covers 15 residues. V was cut by 5 bases and J by 7 bases, with 17 bases left in between.